This record covers a single TCR beta chain. This clonotype was found a few times. Which antigen it targets is not known. Per-base qualities were not stored, and no clone one base away is much larger. Sequenced using an Illumina NovaSeq 6000. TCRalpha and TCRbeta cDNA libraries were constructed by 5'RACE with constant-segment primers, with sample barcodes and unique molecular identifiers being introduced. RNA was extracted from every sample with Trizol reagent. Amplification of the libraries took two PCR steps, and the second step added a second sample barcode plus Illumina TruSeq adapters. Sequencing of the libraries was done on an Illumina NovaSeq, producing 2 x 150 bp paired-end reads. In the source study's methods: The reads were demultiplexed and collapsed into UMI-guided consensus sequences using migec v1.2.7. With mixcr v2.1.11, UMI consensuses were aligned to TRA and TRB V and J templates and assembled into clonotypes. Expanded or contracted clonotypes were those called significant by both edgeR and NoisET, with noise models trained on biological replicates. For edgeR calls, the thresholds were a false discovery rate-adjusted p below 0.01 and a log2 fold-change of 1. PCA with hierarchical clustering of max-normalized trajectories of the 1000 most abundant clonotypes was used as exploratory dynamics analysis. Separately sequenced CD4+ and CD8+ repertoires were used to assign the CD4 or CD8 phenotype of responding clones. TCRdb reprocessed the public reads (quality trimming at Q25 with fastp, clone calling with MiXCR) and kept in-frame beta chains. All rows with the same CDR3 protein become a single entry with the most common DNA and genes. These V and J calls are TCRdb output, not the study's own analysis. The sample includes under 600,000 distinct CDR3 sequences, with roughly a fifth observed a single time. Roughly 8.1% of the sample is taken by the ten largest.

The data were obtained in a study of T-cell memory formation after mild COVID-19 (dated by TCRdb to about 2021). In the study overall: TCR sequence clusters from the two donors were largely donor specific. The cohort comprised two young, previously healthy adult volunteers, one female and one male. In a couple of donors, T-cell clones that expanded and contracted after mild COVID-19 were tracked by sequencing TCRalpha and TCRbeta repertoires over time. Here is what the overall study found, with its caveats: Only a couple of mild cases were covered in the study, and larger cohorts including severe cases with pre-infection samples were considered necessary. Contracting CD4+ clones appeared mostly in the CM and EM memory subsets, whereas CD8+ clones were enriched in EMRA. SARS-CoV-2 specificity was not confirmed for the second-wave clones peaking on day 37. Clones contracting from day 15 to 85 had balanced CD4/CD8 phenotypes, while a second wave expanding from day 15 to 37 was biased towards CD4+. Some responding clones were found in pre-infection memory, which suggests that pre-existing cross-reactive memory T cells took part in the SARS-CoV-2 response.

V lost 7 bases and J lost 0 bases; the stretch between them is 9 bases long. The germline V gene encodes CDR1 LNHDA and CDR2 SQIVND (reference sequence). The CDR3 sequence holds 13 residues, the cysteine and phenylalanine included. The read is trimmed to its CDR3 DNA, 39 bases read in frame from base 1. Ficoll-Paque density gradient centrifugation was used to isolate PBMCs. The TCR sequence derives from an adult woman who had mild COVID-19 (a few samples of this study predate the infection). The sample titles of this study are shuffled in the database, so cell type and time point are left out; the donor was told from shared clones. What was sequenced was PBMCs or a T cell subset sorted from them (not recorded which). The sequence joins TRBV19 to TRBJ1-1; confidence is insufficient to name the D gene. The CDR3 amino acid sequence is: CASISDMNTEAFF. Read as DNA, the sequence is TGTGCCAGTATATCGGATATGAACACTGAAGCTTTCTTT.